This T cell receptor (beta chain) came from a study of blood T cell repertoires in COVID-19. Study in general: Material from acute and convalescent COVID-19 was sourced from the United States, Italy and Spain. The cDNA or gDNA used as material had been derived from T cells, B-cell-depleted T cells, or PBMCs.

Authors' data handling: Estimation of nucleated cell counts relied on the amplification of reference gene primers. Data came from immunoSEQ multiplex PCR; TCRdb stores just in-frame clones and leaves some out. The DNA gave D and trimming, while V, J and clone size come from that table. The sample has about 250,000 clones, approximately 88% seen once; the top ten hold 0.94%. V was clipped by 2 bases and J by 7 bases; unmatched bases: 4. Germline V gene sequence: CDR1 MNHNS, CDR2 SASEGT. This CDR3 contains 15 residues. This clonotype originated in a woman aged 40 to 50 who had recovered from COVID-19. Sequenced sample: peripheral blood. V gene TRBV6-1 combines with J gene TRBJ2-2; 10 bases match TRBD2. The CDR3 nucleotides read TGTGCCAGCAGTGAAATGCAGCGGGAGGGCGGGGAGCTGTTTTTT. It translates to CASSEMQREGGELFF.